This T cell receptor beta chain is drawn from a study of a mutant IDH1 vaccine in newly diagnosed glioma. Across the study: At week 35 came visit V12, and visit V13 followed at week 47.

This clone occurred a few times. Its antigen is unknown. The time point is: week 35, safety follow-up. One vaccine dose held 300 ug of mutant IDH1 20-mer peptide and came with topical imiquimod. The CDR3 has 14 residues. V lost 3 bases to trimming and J lost 4 bases; unmatched junction nucleotides: 2. Germline values: CDR1 SEHNR, CDR2 FQNEAQ (reference sequence). Generated by immunoSEQ multiplex PCR, the TCRdb table keeps only in-frame clones and is missing some. The repertoire has some 33,000 clones, roughly 77% of them found once; the top ten carry 15%. Here the sequenced sample was PBMCs, taken from a glioma patient whose treatment included an IDH1 peptide vaccine. The chain recombines TRBV7-9 with TRBJ1-4; 7 bases fit TRBD1. This TCR was sampled from a man aged 30 to 39 with glioma. This chain's CDR3 is CASSLGQSNEKLFF. CDR3 DNA sequence: TGTGCCAGCAGCTTGGGACAGAGTAATGAAAAACTGTTTTTT.